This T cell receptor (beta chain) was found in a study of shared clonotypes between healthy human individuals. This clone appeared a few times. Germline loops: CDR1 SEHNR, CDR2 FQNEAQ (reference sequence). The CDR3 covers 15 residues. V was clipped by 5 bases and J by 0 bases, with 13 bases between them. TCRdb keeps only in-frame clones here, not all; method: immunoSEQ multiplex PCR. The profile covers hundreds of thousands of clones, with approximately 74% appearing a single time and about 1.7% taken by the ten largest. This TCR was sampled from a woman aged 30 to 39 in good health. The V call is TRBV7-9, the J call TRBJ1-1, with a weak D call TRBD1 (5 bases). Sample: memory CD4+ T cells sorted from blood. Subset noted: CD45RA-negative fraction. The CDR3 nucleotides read TGTGCCAGCAGCCCGATGGGGGGGATGAACACTGAAGCTTTCTTT. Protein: CASSPMGGMNTEAFF.